This T cell receptor (beta chain) was sequenced in a study of early T cells in non-severe SARS-CoV-2 infection. The J segment lost 0 bases and the V segment lost 6 bases, leaving 12 bases of the junction unmatched. Germline loops: CDR1 GTSNPN, CDR2 SVGIG (reference sequence). This CDR3 comprises 16 residues. This clonotype was seen more than once but under ten times. TCRdb passed the 5' RACE reads through MiXCR, listing each CDR3 protein once. The sample consists of 65,000 to 95,000 distinct CDR3 sequences, approximately 15% of them appearing once. The sample taken for sequencing was whole blood. This sequence was found in an adult who was a healthcare worker with PCR-confirmed SARS-CoV-2 infection or an uninfected control (not recorded which). The chain has TRBV30 and TRBJ1-2; TRBD1 matches 8 bases. The CDR3 bases are TGTGCCTGCACGGACAGGGCCTTACCTTCTAACTATGGCTACACCTTC. It yields the protein CACTDRALPSNYGYTF.